A single sample gave rise to the 7 T cell receptor beta chains below, sequenced in a study of blood T cell repertoires in COVID-19. The assay was immunoSEQ multiplex PCR, and TCRdb's table has in-frame clones only and misses some. There are around 250,000 clones in the sample; 70% to 90% occur only once, and approximately 2% lies in the top ten. What was sequenced was PBMCs or T cells enriched from blood (not recorded which). The receptors stem from a woman between 45 and 65 years old who had recovered from COVID-19.

The CDR3 nucleotides read TGTGCCAGCAGCTTAATTTCCGGGAGAGGGGAGCTGTTTTTT. Its protein product is CASSLISGRGELFF. The rearrangement links TRBV11-2 to TRBJ2-2, with D possibly TRBD2 on 6 matching bases. Germline values: CDR1 SGHAT, CDR2 FQNNGV. V was shortened by 2 bases and J by 8 bases, with 12 bases between the two germline ends. The CDR3 has 14 residues.

V usage is TRBV27 and J usage is TRBJ2-7, with 8 nucleotides matching TRBD1. The V gene end was trimmed by 2 bases and the J gene end by 7 bases; junction bases not matched to a gene: 4. The V gene's germline CDR1 is MNHEY and CDR2 SMNVEV (reference sequence). The length of the CDR3 is 13 residues. The CDR3 sequence is CASSLHRGSEQYF. The CDR3 region has the DNA TGTGCCAGCAGTTTACACAGGGGGTCAGAGCAGTACTTC.

This clone was recorded once. V and J are TRBV27 and TRBJ1-5, with TRBD1 matching over 12 bases. J gave up 0 bases and V 6 bases, and 6 bases lay outside the gene matches. CDR1 is MNHEY and CDR2 is SMNVEV in the germline V gene (reference sequence). The CDR3 length is 17 residues. CDR3 nucleotides: TGTGCCAGCAGGGGACAGGGGGCGACCCATAGCAATCAGCCCCAGCATTTT. Translated: CASRGQGATHSNQPQHF.

The rearrangement uses TRBV28 and TRBJ1-2, with TRBD1 matching over 9 bases. CDR3 length equals 13 residues. Germline V gene data show CDR1 as MDHEN and CDR2 as SYDVKM. V shed 7 bases, J shed 6 bases, and the junction held 6 bases outside the gene matches. The CDR3 region is CASNSGQGNGYTF. The CDR3 DNA follows: TGTGCCAGCAACTCCGGACAGGGGAATGGCTACACCTTC.

The chain has TRBV5-1 and TRBJ2-1; 10 nucleotides agree with TRBD2. Germline loops: CDR1 SGHRS, CDR2 YFSETQ. Germline trimming cut 0 bases from V and 9 bases from J; bases unmatched to any gene: 6. The CDR3 is made up of 15 amino acids. The CDR3 reads CASSLGPAGGREQFF. The DNA for the CDR3 is TGCGCCAGCAGCTTGGGCCCAGCGGGAGGGCGTGAGCAGTTCTTC. Combining the CDR3 with reference TRBV5-1 and TRBJ2-1 gives the whole variable domain KAGVTQTPRYLIKTRGQQVTLSCSPISGHRSVSWYQQTPGQGLQFLFEYFSETQRNKGNFPGRFSGRQFSNSRSEMNVSTLELGDSALYLCASSLGPAGGREQFFGPGTRLTVL.

DNA of the CDR3: TGTGCCAGCTCACCGCAGGGACAGGGCAAATACGAGCAGTACTTC. Translated, it gives CASSPQGQGKYEQYF. V gene TRBV18 combines with J gene TRBJ2-7; 9 bases map to TRBD1. CDR1 and CDR2 (germline): KGHSH, LQKENI. The junction had 7 bases not matched to a gene; V was cut back by 3 bases and J by 4 bases. This CDR3 region has 15 residues. The full variable domain, rest sourced from reference TRBV18 and TRBJ2-7, is NAGVMQNPRHLVRRRGQEARLRCSPMKGHSHVYWYRQLPEEGLKFMVYLQKENIIDESGMPKERFSAEFPKEGPSILRIQQVVRGDSAAYFCASSPQGQGKYEQYFGPGTRLTVT.

This chain uses TRBV24-1 with TRBJ2-2; D is undetermined. Trimming left V 3 bases short and J 1 base short, with 14 bases between. The CDR3 extends over 17 amino acids. Germline CDR1 reads KGHDR; CDR2 reads SFDVKD. This chain's CDR3 is CATSDPQVFGNTGELFF. For the CDR3, the DNA is TGTGCCACCAGTGATCCTCAGGTCTTCGGGAACACCGGGGAGCTGTTTTTT.